These 30 T cell receptor beta chains share one sample of origin, sequenced in a study of low-dose radiotherapy and immunotherapy resistance in tumors. The time point denotes: before trial treatment. Covering alpha and beta chains, TRAV- and TRBV-specific primers were used for the first-strand cDNA. Amplification of TCRs used a constant-region primer and V-primer adapter for around 18 PCR cycles. TCRdb recomputed calls from the reads with MiXCR, one row per CDR3 protein. The sample has 54,000 or so distinct CDR3 sequences, 20% to 25% seen once. This specimen consisted of PBMCs, obtained before treatment. Source of these receptors: a male donor with prostate cancer.

Concerning this clonotype itself: A much larger clone sits a single nucleotide away, making a read error possible. The J gene is TRBJ2-3, the V gene TRBV20-1, with 8 bases fitting TRBD2. The length of the CDR3 is 15 residues. The V segment lost 1 base and the J segment 2 bases; nucleotides outside the gene matches: 5. Germline values: CDR1 DFQATT, CDR2 SNEGSKA (reference sequence). This chain's CDR3 is CSARALAGHTDTQYF. The CDR3 coding sequence is TGCAGTGCTAGAGCCCTAGCGGGCCACACAGATACGCAGTATTTT.

In this sample, this clonotype turned up many times. V usage is TRBV7-9 and J usage is TRBJ2-1; D is possibly TRBD2 (6 bases). Trimming left V 5 bases short and J 1 base short, with 15 bases between. This CDR3 is 16 amino acids long. Germline-derived CDR1 and CDR2 are SEHNR and FQNEAQ (reference sequence). In nucleotides, the CDR3 is TGTGCCAGCAGCCCCCGTAGTGCGGGATCCTACAATGAGCAGTTCTTC. It encodes CASSPRSAGSYNEQFF.

The chain recombines TRBV7-8 with TRBJ1-1, with 7 positions matching TRBD1. In germline, CDR1 is SGHVS, CDR2 FQNEAQ. V shed 5 bases, J shed 1 base, and the junction held 10 bases outside the gene matches. The CDR3 is 16 amino acids. CDR3: CASSPDRARENTEAFF. The DNA of the CDR3 is TGTGCCAGCAGCCCTGACAGGGCGCGGGAGAACACTGAAGCTTTCTTT.

The CDR3 region is CASSPPRPGTLGYTF. The CDR3 DNA reads TGTGCCAGCAGCCCCCCCCGGCCAGGGACCCTCGGCTACACCTTC. This chain joins TRBV28 and TRBJ1-2; the D gene is possibly TRBD1 (5 bases). The V end lost 6 bases, the J end lost 8 bases, and 22 bases lay between the germline ends. CDR1 and CDR2 (germline): MDHEN, SYDVKM. This CDR3 comprises 15 residues.

This clonotype has more than one count but fewer than ten. V is TRBV28 and J is TRBJ1-5; D not certain. CDR1 and CDR2 (germline): MDHEN, SYDVKM. The CDR3 is 13 residues long. V was clipped by 3 bases and J by 2 bases, with 5 bases between them. The CDR3 spells CASSLNGNQPQHF. CDR3 nucleotide sequence: TGTGCCAGCAGTTTGAACGGCAATCAGCCCCAGCATTTT.

In its sample, this clonotype was seen many times. The chain uses TRBV5-4 and TRBJ2-1, with 10 positions matching TRBD2. The CDR3 totals 17 residues. Germline values: CDR1 SGHNT, CDR2 YYREEE (reference sequence). Unmatched junction bases numbered 13, after V lost 0 bases and J lost 10 bases. The CDR3 here is CASSLEGLASGVGEQFF. In DNA form, the CDR3 reads TGTGCCAGCAGCTTGGAGGGACTAGCGTCAGGGGTAGGGGAGCAGTTCTTC.

The sample holds many counts of this clonotype. The rearrangement uses TRBV30 and TRBJ1-4, with D unclear. V lost 7 bases, J lost 2 bases, and 17 bases lay in between. Germline V CDR1 and CDR2: GTSNPN, SVGIG (reference sequence). The CDR3 covers 15 residues. The CDR3 DNA is TGTGCCTCCAACAGAAACGGCGTCACTAATGAAAAACTGTTTTTT. Protein product: CASNRNGVTNEKLFF.

This clonotype was counted a single time. Lacking the conserved final phenylalanine or tryptophan, this CDR3 likely reflects a read error. The rearrangement uses TRBV19 and TRBJ1-5; D is unclear. The CDR3 loop spans 16 amino acids. CDR1 and CDR2 from the germline V gene are LNHDA and SQIVND (reference sequence). V lost 5 bases, J lost 0 bases, and 14 bases lay in between. The CDR3 region is CASSGHDLNSNQPQHC. CDR3 coding DNA: TGTGCCAGTAGTGGCCACGACCTTAATAGCAATCAGCCCCAGCATTGT.

This chain joins TRBV5-6 and TRBJ2-1; D might be TRBD2 (6 bases). This CDR3 is built from 18 residues. V was cut by 1 base and J by 7 bases, with 24 bases left in between. Germline values: CDR1 SGHDT, CDR2 YYEEEE. CDR3 coding DNA: TGTGCCAGCAGCTTGTATCACGCCCAGGGCGCGGGGTGGAATGAGCAGTTCTTC. Translation gives CASSLYHAQGAGWNEQFF. Looking up the rest from reference TRBV5-6 and TRBJ2-1 gives the full variable domain: DAGVTQSPTHLIKTRGQQVTLRCSPKSGHDTVSWYQQALGQGPQFIFQYYEEEERQRGNFPDRFSGHQFPNYSSELNVNALLLGDSALYLCASSLYHAQGAGWNEQFFGPGTRLTVL.

As to this clonotype: One base separates it from a far larger clone, so it is likely a read error. CDR3 amino acids: CASSDWGGPGELFF. As DNA, the CDR3 is TGTGCCAGCAGTGACTGGGGCGGCCCCGGGGAGCTGTTTTTT. The rearrangement uses TRBV6-5 and TRBJ2-2; possibly TRBD1 for D (5 bases). The V and J ends lost 5 bases and 6 bases respectively, with 13 bases between them. Looked up from germline, CDR1 is MNHEY and CDR2 is SVGAGI. The CDR3 contains 14 residues.

This clonotype turned up a few times. The chain combines TRBV5-1 with TRBJ2-3; 13 bases agree with TRBD2. The CDR3 has 15 amino acids. The junction had 1 base not matched to a gene; V was cut back by 0 bases and J by 6 bases. Germline V lookup: CDR1 SGHRS, CDR2 YFSETQ. In nucleotides, the CDR3 is TGCGCCAGCAGCTTGGCACTAGCGGGAGGGGATACGCAGTATTTT. Translated, it gives CASSLALAGGDTQYF.

This clonotype was observed many times. The chain is built from TRBV6-2 or TRBV6-3 and TRBJ2-3; a weak D match, TRBD2 (6 bases). V lost 5 bases, J lost 6 bases, and 12 bases lay in between. This CDR3 has 13 residues. Germline CDR1 MNHEY, CDR2 SVGEGT. The CDR3 DNA sequence: TGTGCCAGCAGTGATACCCGGGGGGATACGCAGTATTTT. Translating gives CASSDTRGDTQYF.

Many counts were recorded for this clonotype. V and J are TRBV4-2 and TRBJ2-5; D is perhaps TRBD1 or TRBD2 (5 bases each). The V and J ends lost 1 base and 5 bases respectively, with 5 bases between them. Per the germline V gene, CDR1 is LGHNA and CDR2 is YNFKEQ. The CDR3 spans 12 residues. The CDR3 protein is CASSQGGETQYF. CDR3 sequence (DNA): TGTGCCAGCAGCCAAGGGGGGGAGACCCAGTACTTC.

This clonotype has ten or more counts. The chain recombines TRBV7-6 with TRBJ2-1; 9 bases fit TRBD1. Germline V gene sequence: CDR1 SGHVS, CDR2 FNYEAQ. The CDR3 consists of 15 residues. Losses at the gene ends were 1 base for V and 9 bases for J; bases not matched to a gene: 7. The CDR3 here is CASSLVGQGRGEQFF. CDR3 sequence (DNA): TGTGCCAGCAGCTTAGTGGGACAGGGTAGAGGTGAGCAGTTCTTC.

This clonotype was counted ten times or more. This sequence joins TRBV7-3 and TRBJ1-3; maybe TRBD1 (5 bases). Germline V gene lookup returns CDR1 SGHTA and CDR2 FQGTGA. The CDR3 spans 15 residues. With 5 bases removed from V and 0 bases from J, the gap between germline ends came to 11 bases. The CDR3 sequence: CASSPGESSGNTIYF. The CDR3 bases are TGTGCCAGCAGCCCGGGGGAGAGCTCTGGAAACACCATATATTTT.

This clonotype occurred many times. The gene calls are TRBV28 and TRBJ1-6; D is possibly TRBD1 (6 bases). V lost 6 bases and J lost 7, with 19 bases in between. This CDR3 is 16 amino acids long. Germline V CDR1 and CDR2: MDHEN, SYDVKM. The CDR3 DNA reads TGTGCCAGCAGAGGGGGGGGGGCTCGTGTCAATTCACCCCTCCACTTT. This gives the protein CASRGGGARVNSPLHF.

This clonotype showed up many times. The chain links TRBV11-2 to TRBJ2-3; the D gene is possibly TRBD2 (5 bases). The CDR3 covers 15 residues. Germline CDR1 SGHAT, CDR2 FQNNGV. V dropped 1 base and J dropped 6 bases, with 14 bases sitting between them. CDR3 in amino acids: CASSLGVERTDTQYF. The CDR3 region has the DNA TGTGCCAGCAGCTTAGGGGTAGAGCGGACGGATACGCAGTATTTT. The full variable domain, its missing parts supplied by reference TRBV11-2 and TRBJ2-3, is EAGVAQSPRYKIIEKRQSVAFWCNPISGHATLYWYQQILGQGPKLLIQFQNNGVVDDSQLPKDRFSAERLKGVDSTLKIQPAKLEDSAVYLCASSLGVERTDTQYFGPGTRLTVL.

At least ten counts were recorded for this clonotype. The chain joins TRBV4-1 to TRBJ2-1, with 11 bases aligning to TRBD2. Germline V gives CDR1 MGHRA, CDR2 YSYEKL. V trimming: 3 bases; J trimming: 0 bases; junction bases outside the gene matches: 16. CDR3 length: 21 amino acids. CDR3 residues: CASSHARGLAGGSSSYNEQFF. The CDR3 coding sequence is TGCGCCAGCAGCCACGCCCGAGGCCTAGCGGGGGGCTCGAGCTCCTACAATGAGCAGTTCTTC.

This clonotype was seen at least ten times. The chain links TRBV11-3 to TRBJ1-1, with TRBD1 matching over 9 bases. With 1 base clipped from V and 9 bases from J, the junction kept 3 bases outside the gene matches. Germline values: CDR1 SGHNT, CDR2 YENEEA. This CDR3 comprises 13 residues. CDR3 DNA: TGTGCCAGCAGCTTAGCCGGACAGGGGCAAGCTTTCTTT. Its translation is CASSLAGQGQAFF.

The sample holds many counts of this clonotype. This chain uses TRBV28 with TRBJ2-5; D may match TRBD1 or TRBD2 (6 bases each). Deletions cut 6 bases from V and 4 bases from J, with 15 bases between. CDR3 length equals 14 residues. Germline values: CDR1 MDHEN, CDR2 SYDVKM. This CDR3 is CASSVGGILETQYF. CDR3 sequence (DNA): TGTGCCAGCAGCGTCGGGGGCATCTTAGAGACCCAGTACTTC.

This clonotype was counted only a few times. This CDR3 is CASTAGGTGYSYEQYF. In DNA form, the CDR3 reads TGCGCCAGCACCGCCGGGGGGACAGGGTACTCCTACGAGCAGTACTTC. The V call is TRBV5-1, the J call TRBJ2-7; 9 nucleotides agree with TRBD1. The V and J ends lost 6 bases and 0 bases, in that order; junction bases with no gene match: 10. This CDR3 region has 16 residues. Germline CDR1 reads SGHRS; CDR2 reads YFSETQ. The full variable domain, completed using reference TRBV5-1 and TRBJ2-7, is KAGVTQTPRYLIKTRGQQVTLSCSPISGHRSVSWYQQTPGQGLQFLFEYFSETQRNKGNFPGRFSGRQFSNSRSEMNVSTLELGDSALYLCASTAGGTGYSYEQYFGPGTRLTVT.

The sample holds many counts of this clonotype. The chain employs TRBV5-4 and TRBJ2-1, with 11 nucleotides matching TRBD1. The CDR3 totals 16 residues. The J segment lost 2 bases and the V segment lost 4 bases, leaving 5 bases of the junction unmatched. From germline, CDR1 is SGHNT and CDR2 YYREEE (reference sequence). In DNA, the CDR3 is TGTGCCAGCAGCGGGACAGGGGGAATAGCCTACAATGAGCAGTTCTTC. Protein: CASSGTGGIAYNEQFF.

This clonotype occurred many times. This CDR3 reads CATPREQGTSSTDTQYF. The CDR3 region has the DNA TGTGCCACCCCTCGAGAGCAGGGGACCTCTAGCACAGATACGCAGTATTTT. The rearrangement uses TRBV6-1 and TRBJ2-3; possible D gene TRBD1, 6 bases. This CDR3 has 17 residues. CDR1 MNHNS and CDR2 SASEGT come from the germline V gene. V was cut by 10 bases and J by 0 bases, with 23 bases left in between.

Notes on this clonotype: One end of the junction is discordant with germline, which a read error may explain. This chain connects TRBV10-3 to TRBJ2-2; a possible D gene is TRBD2 (5 bases). This CDR3 has 14 amino acids. Germline values: CDR1 ENHRY, CDR2 SYGVKD. CDR3 region: CAISASRNTGELIF. The CDR3 DNA follows: TGTGCCATCAGTGCGAGCAGGAACACCGGGGAGCTGATTTTT.

In its sample, this clonotype was seen many times. This chain links TRBV7-2 with TRBJ2-1; TRBD2 agrees at 12 bases. Germline V gene sequence: CDR1 SGHTA, CDR2 FQGNSA. The CDR3 is made up of 16 amino acids. J gave up 7 bases and V 4 bases, and 8 bases lay outside the gene matches. This chain's CDR3 is CASSWTSGVRGNEQFF. The CDR3 DNA follows: TGTGCCAGCAGCTGGACTAGCGGGGTCCGCGGAAATGAGCAGTTCTTC.

This clonotype has ten or more counts. The rearrangement links TRBV12-3 or TRBV12-4 to TRBJ2-2, with D hard to call. The CDR3 is 13 amino acids. V dropped 3 bases and J dropped 3 bases, with 5 bases sitting between them. The CDR3 DNA sequence: TGTGCCAGCAGTTTTCGGTACACCGGGGAGCTGTTTTTT. Protein sequence: CASSFRYTGELFF.

This clonotype showed up just a few times. This chain connects TRBV20-1 to TRBJ2-7, with 7 bases matching TRBD1. V shed 1 base and J 6 bases; nucleotides not matched to a gene: 3. Germline-derived CDR1 and CDR2 are DFQATT and SNEGSKA (reference sequence). The CDR3 has 12 amino acids. Written as DNA, the CDR3 is TGCAGTGCTAGAGCTGCAGGGGGCGAGCAGTACTTC. Amino acid sequence: CSARAAGGEQYF.

This clonotype was detected a few times. The chain links TRBV7-2 to TRBJ2-5; D is ambiguous. Trimming took 3 bases from V and 3 from J, leaving 14 bases between them. Germline V gives CDR1 SGHTA, CDR2 FQGNSA. The CDR3 extends over 15 amino acids. The DNA for the CDR3 is TGTGCCAGCAGCTTTAAATTTATGCGCGAAGAGACCCAGTACTTC. Translation: CASSFKFMREETQYF.

This clonotype came up many times. This chain joins TRBV20-1 and TRBJ2-5; 10 nucleotides align to TRBD1. The CDR3 loop spans 15 amino acids. Germline V lookup: CDR1 DFQATT, CDR2 SNEGSKA (reference sequence). V was pared by 6 bases and J by 4 bases, with 11 bases of the junction left unmatched. The CDR3: CSAEPLDRGRETQYF. In nucleotides, the CDR3 is TGCAGTGCAGAGCCCTTGGACAGGGGGAGAGAGACCCAGTACTTC.

V gene TRBV7-2 combines with J gene TRBJ2-1; D unresolved. Germline CDR1 is SGHTA and CDR2 is FQGNSA. V was clipped by 5 bases and J by 3 bases, with 11 bases between them. The CDR3 has 14 residues. The DNA for the CDR3 is TGTGCCAGCAGCCCTGCCGTGCTCTACAATGAGCAGTTCTTC. Its protein product is CASSPAVLYNEQFF.